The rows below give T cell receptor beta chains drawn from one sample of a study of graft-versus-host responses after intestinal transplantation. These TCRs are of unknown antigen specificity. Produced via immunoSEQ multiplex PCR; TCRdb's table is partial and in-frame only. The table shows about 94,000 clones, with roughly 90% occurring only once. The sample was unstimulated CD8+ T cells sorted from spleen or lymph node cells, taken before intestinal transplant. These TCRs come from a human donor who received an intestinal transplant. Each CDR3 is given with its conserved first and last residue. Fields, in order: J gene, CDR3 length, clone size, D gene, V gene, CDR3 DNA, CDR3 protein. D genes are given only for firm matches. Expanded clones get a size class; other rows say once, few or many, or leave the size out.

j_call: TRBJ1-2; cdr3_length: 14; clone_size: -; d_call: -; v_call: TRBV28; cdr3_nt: TGTGCCAGCAGTTTCGCGCAGGTGTTGGATGGCTACACCTTC; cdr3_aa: CASSFAQVLDGYTF
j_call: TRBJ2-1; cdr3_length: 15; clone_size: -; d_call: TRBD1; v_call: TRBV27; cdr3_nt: TGTGCCAGCAGTCCCTCAACAGGGGGCAACAATGAGCAGTTCTTC; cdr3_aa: CASSPSTGGNNEQFF
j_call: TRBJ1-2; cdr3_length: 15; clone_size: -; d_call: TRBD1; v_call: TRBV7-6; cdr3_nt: TGTGCCAGCAGCTTAGCGGAGGCAGGGGGCAATGGCTACACCTTC; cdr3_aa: CASSLAEAGGNGYTF
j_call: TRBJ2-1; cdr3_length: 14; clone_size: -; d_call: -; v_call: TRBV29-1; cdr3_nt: TGCAGCGTTGATTACCGGAGGGGGGGCAATGAGCAGTTCTTC; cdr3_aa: CSVDYRRGGNEQFF
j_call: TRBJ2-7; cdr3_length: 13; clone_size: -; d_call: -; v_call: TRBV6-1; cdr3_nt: TGTGCCAGCAGCTTCGACAGATTCTACGAGCAGTACTTC; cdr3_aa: CASSFDRFYEQYF
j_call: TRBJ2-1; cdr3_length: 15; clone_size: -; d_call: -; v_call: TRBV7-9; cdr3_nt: TGTGCCAGCAGCTCCTCCGACAGGTCGATGAATGAGCAGTTCTTC; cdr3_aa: CASSSSDRSMNEQFF
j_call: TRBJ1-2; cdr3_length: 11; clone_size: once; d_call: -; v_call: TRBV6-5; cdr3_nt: TGTGCCAGTAGGGGCGACTATGGCTACACCTTC; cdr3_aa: CASRGDYGYTF
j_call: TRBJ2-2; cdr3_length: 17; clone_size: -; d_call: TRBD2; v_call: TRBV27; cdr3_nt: TGTGCCAGCAGTTTATTTGGGGGAGGGAATTCTGGCGGGGAGCTGTTTTTT; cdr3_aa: CASSLFGGGNSGGELFF
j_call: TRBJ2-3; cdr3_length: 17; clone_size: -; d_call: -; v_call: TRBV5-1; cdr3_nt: TGCGCCAGCAGCCCATGGACAGCCCAGACATACACAGATACGCAGTATTTT; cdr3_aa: CASSPWTAQTYTDTQYF
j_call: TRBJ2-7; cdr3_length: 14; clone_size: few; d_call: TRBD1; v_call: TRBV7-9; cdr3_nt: TGTGCCAGCAGCTTAGGAGGGACAGGGTCCGAGCAGTACTTC; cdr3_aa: CASSLGGTGSEQYF
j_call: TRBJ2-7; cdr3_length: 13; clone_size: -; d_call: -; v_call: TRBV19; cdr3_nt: TGTGCCAGTAGTACCCGATACAGGGACGAGCAGTACTTC; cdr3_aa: CASSTRYRDEQYF
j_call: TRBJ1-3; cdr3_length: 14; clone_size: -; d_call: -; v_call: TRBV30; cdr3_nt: TGTGCCTGGACCAGGGTAGGCTTTGGAAACACCATATATTTT; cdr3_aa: CAWTRVGFGNTIYF